These 2 T cell receptor beta chains were sequenced from one sample in a study of blood T cell repertoires in COVID-19. Some clones are missing from TCRdb's copy, which holds only in-frame ones; the method was immunoSEQ multiplex PCR. The sample lists roughly 100,000 clones; about 91% were seen once. Sequenced: peripheral blood. The source of these receptors is a human donor in a cohort sampled during active COVID-19.

The chain couples TRBV5-3 to TRBJ1-5, with 7 bases matching TRBD1. TRBV5-3 is placed among ORFs of uncertain function. The CDR3 runs 15 residues. V shed 5 bases, J shed 5 bases, and the junction held 10 bases outside the gene matches. CDR3 nucleotide sequence: TGTGCCAGAAGTTACCGACAGGGTGGGGATCAGCCCCAGCATTTT. Translated, it gives CARSYRQGGDQPQHF.

The rearrangement links TRBV6-4 to TRBJ2-3, with 11 bases matching TRBD2. Looked up from germline, CDR1 is MRHNA and CDR2 is SNTAGT. The CDR3 runs to 16 residues. V was pared by 5 bases and J by 4 bases, with 8 bases of the junction left unmatched. In nucleotides, the CDR3 is TGTGCCAGCAGTCCATTAGTAGCGGGGGGGCCAGATACGCAGTATTTT. This encodes CASSPLVAGGPDTQYF.